Sequencing of this T cell receptor (beta chain) was carried out in a study of Graves' ophthalmopathy and Graves' hyperthyroidism. Only a few counts were recorded for this clonotype. Hyperthyroidism patients had new diagnoses, durations under 2 months, and ages of 18 to 65. Additional autoimmune diseases, uncontrolled infections, pregnancy or lactation disqualified patients. The diagnostic workup employed clinical symptoms, serum thyroxine, TRAb, thyroid ultrasound and orbital computed tomography. Germline V gene lookup returns CDR1 SGHTA and CDR2 FQGTGA. V dropped 3 bases and J dropped 8 bases, with 13 bases sitting between them. The CDR3 is 13 residues long. Amplification of TCR beta CDR3 regions used RNA transcripts. RT-PCR was first run with HTBI primers, then multiplex PCR in a second round. One entry per CDR3 protein, called by TCRdb with MiXCR from the multiplex PCR reads. The table lists over a million distinct CDR3 sequences, approximately 35% of them singletons.

This chain links TRBV7-3 with TRBJ2-5, with D maybe TRBD2 (5 bases). Input material: peripheral blood or thyroid tissue (not recorded which). This receptor was taken from an adult man with Graves' hyperthyroidism. In DNA, the CDR3 is TGTGCCAGCAGCTTCAGCGGAGAGGGTACCCAGTACTTC. It yields the protein CASSFSGEGTQYF. Variable domain in full (rest from reference TRBV7-3 and TRBJ2-5): GAGVSQTPSNKVTEKGKYVELRCDPISGHTALYWYRQSLGQGPEFLIYFQGTGAADDSGLPNDRFFAVRPEGSVSTLKIQRTERGDSAVYLCASSFSGEGTQYFGPGTRLLVL.